This is a list of T cell receptor beta chains from one sample in a study of response to subunit inactivated influenza vaccine. TCRdb independently ran MiXCR on the RT-PCR reads; one entry per CDR3 protein. This sample has some 500,000 distinct CDR3 sequences, with roughly 13% found just once. The sample was PBMCs from blood, taken roughly 45 days after vaccination. These TCRs come from a man aged 50-60 years who received an inactivated influenza vaccine. The CDR3 runs from the conserved cysteine through the conserved F or W. A D gene is named only where the DNA matches it firmly. Only some rows state a clone size, as once, few, many or a class for expanded clones.

CDR3 protein: CSARDMGGNTIYF; CDR3 DNA: TGCAGTGCTAGGGACATGGGGGGAAACACCATATATTTT; clone size: NA; V gene: TRBV20-1; J gene: TRBJ1-3; D gene: NA
CDR3 protein: CASNAGVRTEAFF; CDR3 DNA: TGTGCCAGTAACGCAGGAGTTCGAACTGAAGCTTTCTTT; clone size: NA; V gene: TRBV19; J gene: TRBJ1-1; D gene: NA
CDR3 protein: CASSRDRRATNEKLFF; CDR3 DNA: TGCGCCAGCAGCCGGGATAGACGGGCAACTAATGAAAAACTGTTTTTT; clone size: NA; V gene: TRBV4-3; J gene: TRBJ1-4; D gene: NA
CDR3 protein: CASSLRGMNTGELFF; CDR3 DNA: TGTGCCAGCAGCTTGCGGGGAATGAACACCGGGGAGCTGTTTTTT; clone size: few; V gene: TRBV7-2; J gene: TRBJ2-2; D gene: NA
CDR3 protein: CASSPRLAGAGEQYF; CDR3 DNA: TGCGCCAGCAGCCCCAGACTAGCGGGAGCAGGCGAGCAGTACTTC; clone size: few; V gene: TRBV5-1; J gene: TRBJ2-7; D gene: TRBD2
CDR3 protein: CVTHGLAGGVLF; CDR3 DNA: TGTGTCACACATGGACTAGCGGGGGGGGTGCTCTTC; clone size: once; V gene: TRBV12-3/TRBV12-4; J gene: TRBJ2-1; D gene: TRBD2
CDR3 protein: CASTGSSWVTDTQYF; CDR3 DNA: TGTGCCAGCACAGGTTCTTCTTGGGTCACAGATACGCAGTATTTT; clone size: few; V gene: TRBV12-3/TRBV12-4; J gene: TRBJ2-3; D gene: NA
CDR3 protein: CSARESSGGYGYTF; CDR3 DNA: TGCAGTGCTAGAGAAAGCTCAGGGGGCTATGGCTACACCTTC; clone size: few; V gene: TRBV20-1; J gene: TRBJ1-2; D gene: TRBD1
CDR3 protein: CASRRTGPQRYASYEQYF; CDR3 DNA: TGTGCCAGCAGAAGGACAGGGCCCCAACGATATGCCTCCTACGAGCAGTACTTC; clone size: few; V gene: TRBV6-1; J gene: TRBJ2-7; D gene: TRBD1
CDR3 protein: CASTPLWAGGSTDTQYF; CDR3 DNA: TGTGCCAGCACCCCCCTATGGGCGGGGGGGAGCACAGATACGCAGTATTTT; clone size: NA; V gene: TRBV27; J gene: TRBJ2-3; D gene: TRBD2
CDR3 protein: CASSSAGTGANVLTF; CDR3 DNA: TGTGCCAGCAGCTCCGCGGGGACTGGGGCCAACGTCCTGACTTTC; clone size: NA; V gene: TRBV7-3; J gene: TRBJ2-6; D gene: NA
CDR3 protein: CASSLAIGEQYF; CDR3 DNA: TGTGCCAGCAGCTTAGCGATAGGGGAGCAGTACTTC; clone size: few; V gene: TRBV7-2; J gene: TRBJ2-7; D gene: NA
CDR3 protein: CSARNYNTGTYGYNF; CDR3 DNA: TGCAGTGCCAGGAATTACAATACAGGGACTTATGGCTACAACTTC; clone size: NA; V gene: TRBV20-1; J gene: TRBJ1-2; D gene: NA
CDR3 protein: CASSLGTQRGGFGTDTQYF; CDR3 DNA: TGTGCCAGCAGTTTAGGAACGCAGCGGGGGGGTTTCGGCACAGATACGCAGTATTTT; clone size: NA; V gene: TRBV2; J gene: TRBJ2-3; D gene: TRBD2
CDR3 protein: CSAGQGFYEQYF; CDR3 DNA: TGCAGCGCGGGACAGGGTTTCTACGAGCAGTACTTC; clone size: few; V gene: TRBV29-1; J gene: TRBJ2-7; D gene: TRBD1
CDR3 protein: CASSQGNGGMYNEQFF; CDR3 DNA: TGTGCCAGCAGCCAAGGTAACGGGGGAATGTACAATGAGCAGTTCTTC; clone size: few; V gene: TRBV4-2; J gene: TRBJ2-1; D gene: NA
CDR3 protein: CASRRLTSGGGDEQFF; CDR3 DNA: TGTGCCAGCAGACGATTAACTAGCGGAGGGGGAGATGAGCAGTTCTTC; clone size: NA; V gene: TRBV7-8; J gene: TRBJ2-1; D gene: TRBD2
CDR3 protein: CSARDLGSGSGTDTQYF; CDR3 DNA: TGCAGTGCTAGAGATCTTGGCAGCGGGAGTGGCACAGATACGCAGTATTTT; clone size: NA; V gene: TRBV20-1; J gene: TRBJ2-3; D gene: TRBD2
CDR3 protein: CASRGLAGVGQFF; CDR3 DNA: TGTGCCAGCAGGGGACTAGCGGGAGTAGGGCAGTTCTTC; clone size: many; V gene: TRBV27; J gene: TRBJ2-1; D gene: TRBD2
CDR3 protein: CASRGTSGGSYNEQFF; CDR3 DNA: TGTGCCAGCAGGGGGACTAGCGGGGGATCCTACAATGAGCAGTTCTTC; clone size: NA; V gene: TRBV3-1; J gene: TRBJ2-1; D gene: TRBD2
CDR3 protein: CSAPPDPGLVWNEQFF; CDR3 DNA: TGCAGTGCACCGCCCGACCCGGGACTAGTCTGGAATGAGCAGTTCTTC; clone size: NA; V gene: TRBV20-1; J gene: TRBJ2-1; D gene: TRBD2
CDR3 protein: CASSQDEQGTGGSYEQYF; CDR3 DNA: TGCGCCAGCAGCCAAGATGAACAAGGGACAGGGGGCTCCTACGAGCAGTACTTC; clone size: few; V gene: TRBV4-3; J gene: TRBJ2-7; D gene: TRBD1
CDR3 protein: CASSLWGPSYEQYF; CDR3 DNA: TGCGCCAGCAGCTTATGGGGCCCCTCCTACGAGCAGTACTTC; clone size: NA; V gene: TRBV5-1; J gene: TRBJ2-7; D gene: NA
CDR3 protein: CASSSGIMQTEAFF; CDR3 DNA: TGTGCCAGCAGTTCCGGGATCATGCAGACTGAAGCTTTCTTT; clone size: few; V gene: TRBV12-3/TRBV12-4; J gene: TRBJ1-1; D gene: NA
CDR3 protein: CSAREPLIDTQYF; CDR3 DNA: TGCAGTGCTAGAGAGCCACTTATAGATACGCAGTATTTT; clone size: many; V gene: TRBV20-1; J gene: TRBJ2-3; D gene: NA
CDR3 protein: CASSLVPGNSGANVLTF; CDR3 DNA: TGTGCCAGCAGCTTGGTCCCGGGGAACTCTGGGGCCAACGTCCTGACTTTC; clone size: few; V gene: TRBV7-3; J gene: TRBJ2-6; D gene: NA
CDR3 protein: CASSPHLNRVGELFF; CDR3 DNA: TGTGCCAGCAGTCCCCACCTAAACAGGGTCGGGGAGCTGTTTTTT; clone size: NA; V gene: TRBV12-3/TRBV12-4; J gene: TRBJ2-2; D gene: NA
CDR3 protein: CASSFHAPGQGTGELFF; CDR3 DNA: TGTGCCAGCAGCTTCCACGCTCCGGGACAGGGAACCGGGGAGCTGTTTTTT; clone size: many; V gene: TRBV5-5; J gene: TRBJ2-2; D gene: TRBD1
CDR3 protein: CASSLLLTGPFF; CDR3 DNA: TGTGCCAGCAGTTTACTGTTAACAGGGCCGTTCTTC; clone size: few; V gene: TRBV12-3/TRBV12-4; J gene: TRBJ2-1; D gene: NA
CDR3 protein: CASSRYSGGTDTQYF; CDR3 DNA: TGTGCCAGCAGCAGATATAGCGGGGGCACAGATACGCAGTATTTT; clone size: many; V gene: TRBV7-2; J gene: TRBJ2-3; D gene: TRBD2
CDR3 protein: CASKDNRPGQGITF; CDR3 DNA: TGTGCCAGCAAAGATAATCGTCCGGGACAGGGTATTACCTTC; clone size: many; V gene: TRBV12-3/TRBV12-4; J gene: TRBJ1-2; D gene: TRBD1
CDR3 protein: CASSPPPLETQYF; CDR3 DNA: TGTGCCAGCAGTCCCCCTCCCCTAGAGACCCAGTACTTC; clone size: many; V gene: TRBV28; J gene: TRBJ2-5; D gene: NA
CDR3 protein: CASTDLLRDRGHEQYF; CDR3 DNA: TGTGCCAGCACCGACCTCCTCCGGGACAGGGGGCACGAGCAGTACTTC; clone size: few; V gene: TRBV11-2; J gene: TRBJ2-7; D gene: TRBD1
CDR3 protein: CASSSRGYQETQYF; CDR3 DNA: TGTGCCAGCAGCTCCAGGGGATACCAAGAGACCCAGTACTTC; clone size: NA; V gene: TRBV5-5; J gene: TRBJ2-5; D gene: NA
CDR3 protein: CSASPGRETQYF; CDR3 DNA: TGCAGTGCTAGCCCCGGGCGCGAGACCCAGTACTTC; clone size: NA; V gene: TRBV20-1; J gene: TRBJ2-5; D gene: NA
CDR3 protein: CAWSAAKNIQYF; CDR3 DNA: TGTGCCTGGAGTGCGGCCAAAAACATTCAGTACTTC; clone size: many; V gene: TRBV30; J gene: TRBJ2-4; D gene: NA
CDR3 protein: CASSLDTGLVYYNEQFF; CDR3 DNA: TGTGCCAGCAGCTTGGACACGGGACTAGTCTATTACAATGAGCAGTTCTTC; clone size: NA; V gene: TRBV5-4; J gene: TRBJ2-1; D gene: TRBD2
CDR3 protein: CAISAGQGNQPQHF; CDR3 DNA: TGTGCCATCAGTGCTGGACAGGGGAATCAGCCCCAGCATTTT; clone size: many; V gene: TRBV10-3; J gene: TRBJ1-5; D gene: TRBD1
CDR3 protein: CASSLLAGGPCEQFF; CDR3 DNA: TGTGCCAGCAGCTTACTAGCGGGGGGGCCTTGTGAGCAGTTCTTC; clone size: NA; V gene: TRBV7-9; J gene: TRBJ2-1; D gene: TRBD2
CDR3 protein: CASSVDRVKAGELFF; CDR3 DNA: TGTGCCAGCAGTGTGGACAGGGTGAAGGCCGGGGAGCTGTTTTTT; clone size: NA; V gene: TRBV6-1; J gene: TRBJ2-2; D gene: TRBD1
CDR3 protein: CASSPRQGPIFGTDTQYF; CDR3 DNA: TGTGCCAGCAGCCCCCGACAGGGTCCGATTTTCGGCACAGATACGCAGTATTTT; clone size: NA; V gene: TRBV4-2; J gene: TRBJ2-3; D gene: TRBD1
CDR3 protein: CASSPGLGRYNEQFF; CDR3 DNA: TGTGCCAGCAGCCCCGGGCTCGGGAGATACAATGAGCAGTTCTTC; clone size: NA; V gene: TRBV5-5; J gene: TRBJ2-1; D gene: NA